These T cell receptor beta chains were read from a single sample in a study of beta chain features in type 1 diabetes. This table comes from immunoSEQ multiplex PCR, and its TCRdb copy is limited to in-frame clones, with some not included. This table has 240,000 or so clones, about 25% appearing once. Sequencing was carried out using central memory CD4+ T cells from blood. The receptors originated from a man aged 25-45 years in good health. CDR3s include the opening cysteine and the closing phenylalanine or tryptophan. A D gene is named only where the DNA matches it firmly. Some rows have no size entry. The others give once, few or many, or a class for an expanded clone.

D	V	J	size	DNA	CDR3
TRBD2	TRBV7-2	TRBJ2-1	-	TGTGCCAGCAGCGAGGGACTAGCGGCCTACAATGAGCAGTTCTTC	CASSEGLAAYNEQFF
-	TRBV5-6	TRBJ2-5	-	TGTGCCAGCAGCCCCATAGCTCGGGAGACCCAGTACTTC	CASSPIARETQYF
-	TRBV30	TRBJ1-6	many	TGTGCCTGGAGTGGGAACAGTCTCCTCCACTTT	CAWSGNSLLHF
TRBD1	TRBV7-9	TRBJ1-1	-	TGTGCCAGCAGCGTAAAGGGACAGTCGAACACTGAAGCTTTCTTT	CASSVKGQSNTEAFF
-	TRBV28	TRBJ1-2	few	TGTGCCAGCAGCCCGGACCAGGGCGGCTACACCTTC	CASSPDQGGYTF
-	TRBV18	TRBJ2-2	-	TGTGCCAGCTCCCCTACTAGCCGGAACACCGGGGAGCTGTTTTTT	CASSPTSRNTGELFF
-	TRBV7-2	TRBJ2-5	few	TGTGCCAGCAGCTTCGGGCAGCCGAAAGAGACCCAGTACTTC	CASSFGQPKETQYF
TRBD1	TRBV6-1	TRBJ1-6	-	TGTGCCAGCAGTGCAGAGGGACAGGGCCCTTATTCACCCCTCCACTTT	CASSAEGQGPYSPLHF
-	TRBV29-1	TRBJ1-2	-	TGCAGCGTTCTGGGGCACCGCGGCTACACCTTC	CSVLGHRGYTF
TRBD1	TRBV6-6	TRBJ1-5	few	TGTGCCAGCAGTTCAGACAGGGGCGGGCAGCCCCAGCATTTT	CASSSDRGGQPQHF
-	TRBV28	TRBJ2-7	few	TGTGCCAGCAGTTCCCCGTCGAGATACGAGCAGTACTTC	CASSSPSRYEQYF
-	TRBV18	TRBJ2-5	-	TGTGCCAGCTCACCTCCGATGGGGTTAGGGACCCAGTACTTC	CASSPPMGLGTQYF
-	TRBV25-1	TRBJ2-7	-	TGTGCCAGCAGTCGAGCTTACGAGCAGTACTTC	CASSRAYEQYF
TRBD1	TRBV29-1	TRBJ1-2	few	TGCAGCGTTGTTAAAGGACAGGGCTATGGCTACACCTTC	CSVVKGQGYGYTF
-	TRBV15	TRBJ2-3	-	TGTGCCACCAGCAGAGGAGGCAGCGGAGGCACAGATACGCAGTATTTT	CATSRGGSGGTDTQYF
TRBD1	TRBV4-3	TRBJ2-3	few	TGCGCCAGCAGCCAAGAGGACAGGCGTCTCCTCGGGGATACGCAGTATTTT	CASSQEDRRLLGDTQYF
-	TRBV2	TRBJ1-2	-	TGTGCCAGCAGTCCGTACGGATTAGCTAACTATGGCTACACCTTC	CASSPYGLANYGYTF
-	TRBV28	TRBJ1-3	few	TGTGCCAGCAGTTCCCGGAGCTACACCATATATTTT	CASSSRSYTIYF
-	TRBV9	TRBJ2-3	-	TGTGCCAGCAACCGGGGGCAGGGCCCCACAGATACGCAGTATTTT	CASNRGQGPTDTQYF
-	TRBV10-3	TRBJ2-5	-	TGTGCCATCAGTGACCCCCGTAGAGCGGAGACCCAGTACTTC	CAISDPRRAETQYF
-	TRBV18	TRBJ2-5	few	TGTGCCAGCCAGGTCTACGGGATCCAAGAGACCCAGTACTTC	CASQVYGIQETQYF
TRBD1	TRBV30	TRBJ1-3	-	TGTGCCTGGAGCCGGGGGACAGTCTCTGGAAACACCATATATTTT	CAWSRGTVSGNTIYF
TRBD2	TRBV7-2	TRBJ2-1	-	TGTGCCAGCAGCCAAAGGCCTAGCGGGGGGGCGGCTGAGCAGTTCTTC	CASSQRPSGGAAEQFF
-	TRBV27	TRBJ2-7	-	TGTGCCAGCAGTTTTCAGCTAGGTTCTTACGAGCAGTACTTC	CASSFQLGSYEQYF
-	TRBV30	TRBJ2-7	few	TGTGCCTGTCAAGACCAGGGGGGCTTCTACGAGCAGTACTTC	CACQDQGGFYEQYF
-	TRBV7-9	TRBJ1-1	-	TGTGCCAGCAGCACCTACAGGGATCGGAACACTGAAGCTTTCTTT	CASSTYRDRNTEAFF
-	TRBV10-3	TRBJ2-7	many	TGTGCCATCAGTGAGTCGGAAGTTCTCTCCTACGAGCAGTACTTC	CAISESEVLSYEQYF
-	TRBV7-9	TRBJ1-4	-	TGTGCCAGCAGCCCGCGTAGTTCCGGGACACCAGATTCACTGTTTTTT	CASSPRSSGTPDSLFF
TRBD2	TRBV11-2	TRBJ2-3	-	TGTGCCAGCAGCGTCTTGGCGGGAGGTATAGATACGCAGTATTTT	CASSVLAGGIDTQYF
TRBD2	TRBV10-3	TRBJ2-7	few	TGTGCCATCAGTGAGTCCACTAGCGGATCCTACGAGCAGTACTTC	CAISESTSGSYEQYF
-	TRBV19	TRBJ1-2	few	TGTGCCAGTAGGACCCACAGGGCTCAAGGCTACACCTTC	CASRTHRAQGYTF
-	TRBV2	TRBJ2-1	-	TGTGCCAGCCTCCAGGGGAGGGTGCCGGACTCCTACAATGAGCAGTTCTTC	CASLQGRVPDSYNEQFF
TRBD2	TRBV6-1	TRBJ2-5	-	TGTGCCAGCAGTGAATCGGGGACTAGCGGGGGTCAAGAGACCCAGTACTTC	CASSESGTSGGQETQYF
TRBD2	TRBV2	TRBJ2-7	-	TGTGCCAGCAAGCGGGAGGTCTACGAGCAGTACTTC	CASKREVYEQYF
-	TRBV2	TRBJ1-2	few	TGTGCCAGCAGTGAAGGACAGCCAATTAACTATGGCTACACCTTC	CASSEGQPINYGYTF
-	TRBV11-3	TRBJ2-7	-	TGTGCCAGCAGCCCCACCGGGGTAGCCCCCTACGAGCAGTACTTC	CASSPTGVAPYEQYF
TRBD1	TRBV13	TRBJ2-5	-	TGTGCCAGCAGCTTGGACAGGGCCCAAGAGACCCAGTACTTC	CASSLDRAQETQYF
TRBD2	TRBV28	TRBJ2-1	few	TGTGCCAGCAGCTCCTTAGCGGGAGGTTCCAATGAGCAGTTCTTC	CASSSLAGGSNEQFF
TRBD2	TRBV14	TRBJ2-3	-	TGTGCCAGCAGCCAAGATCGCGGGAGGGCCGGAGATACGCAGTATTTT	CASSQDRGRAGDTQYF
-	TRBV29-1	TRBJ2-5	few	TGCAGCGTTGGCCCAAATCCTGGAGAGACCCAGTACTTC	CSVGPNPGETQYF
-	TRBV5-1	TRBJ2-5	few	TGCGCCAGCAGCCCGGACACCCAAGAGACCCAGTACTTC	CASSPDTQETQYF
TRBD2	TRBV7-2	TRBJ2-5	few	TGTGCCAGCAGCTCCTATGGCGGGGCTAGCGGTCAAGAGACCCAGTACTTC	CASSSYGGASGQETQYF